This T cell receptor (beta chain) originates from a study of metastatic and nonmetastatic thyroid tumors (dated by TCRdb to the early 2020s). Regarding the research as a whole: For patients with malignant and with benign thyroid disease, the researchers compared repertoires between peripheral blood samples and tumor or nodule tissue samples. What the authors observed across the whole study: In both blood and tumor samples, malignant tumors were reported to have significantly higher TCR beta diversity than benign nodules.

No treatment had been received by any patient before thyroid surgery. Using T-cell receptor beta sequencing, the researchers looked back retrospectively at clinical samples from patients, gathered between about 2011 and 2018. To prepare the library, PCR was applied. Sequencing was performed on an Illumina HiSeq 4000. High-throughput sequencing was used to profile the CDR3 region of the TCR beta-chain in every patient. In the paper's pipeline: Drawing on CDR3 differences between clinicopathological groups, the researchers built a classifier meant to tell apart patients with distant-metastatic papillary thyroid cancer. The Shannon index was used to assess repertoire diversity, and the Morisita-Horn index was used to assess tumor-blood repertoire similarity. The public reads were reprocessed in TCRdb via fastp at Q25 and MiXCR, keeping in-frame beta chains. TCRdb, not the original authors, processed these V and J calls. Counted in this sample were about 27,000 clones; over 15% of them appeared once. About 5.7% of the sample is in the top ten clones.

From the cysteine up to the phenylalanine, the CDR3 has a length of 13 residues. Only CDR3 DNA remains: 39 bases, in frame from the first base. Trimming takes 1 base from V and 1 base from J, and the germline ends sit 3 bases apart. Looking up the germline V gene yields CDR1 MGHDK and CDR2 SYGVNS. This clone is categorized as medium-sized (0.01 to 0.1%). Its antigen is unknown. Per-nucleotide qualities are absent, and no much larger clonotype sits a single base away. The chain links TRBV25-1 with TRBJ2-3; too little of a D gene remains to name it. The origin of this receptor is a male donor with papillary thyroid cancer or a benign thyroid nodule (not recorded which). Some clones in this sample may be carry-over from other donors' samples. Material for sequencing was blood. For the CDR3, the sequence is CASSELGTDTQYF. The DNA sequence is as follows: TGTGCCAGCAGTGAATTGGGCACAGATACGCAGTATTTT.